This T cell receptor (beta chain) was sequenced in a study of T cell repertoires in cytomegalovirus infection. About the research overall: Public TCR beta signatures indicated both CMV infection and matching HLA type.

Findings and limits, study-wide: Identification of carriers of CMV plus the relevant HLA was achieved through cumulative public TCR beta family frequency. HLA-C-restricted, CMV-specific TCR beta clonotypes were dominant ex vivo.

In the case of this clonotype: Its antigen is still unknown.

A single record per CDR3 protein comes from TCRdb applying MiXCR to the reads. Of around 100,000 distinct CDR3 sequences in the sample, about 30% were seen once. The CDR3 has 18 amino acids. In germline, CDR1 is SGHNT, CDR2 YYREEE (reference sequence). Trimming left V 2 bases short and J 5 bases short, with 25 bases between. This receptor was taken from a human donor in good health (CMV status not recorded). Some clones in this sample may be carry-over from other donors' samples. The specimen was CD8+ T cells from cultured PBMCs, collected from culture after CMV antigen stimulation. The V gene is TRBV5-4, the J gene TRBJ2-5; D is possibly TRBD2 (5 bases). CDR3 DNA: TGTGCCAGCAGCTTCAAAACGCGCGTCTATGGACTTCGCGAGACCCAGTACTTC. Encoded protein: CASSFKTRVYGLRETQYF.